The 13 T cell receptor beta chains reported below all come from one sample, sequenced in a study of T cell responses to AZD1222 COVID-19 vaccine. Assay: immunoSEQ multiplex PCR; the TCRdb copy retains only in-frame clones and omits some. Found here are fewer than 100,000 clones, about 88% of them singletons; the top ten hold approximately 15%. The specimen was peripheral blood, collected 28 days after the second AZD1222 dose. These receptors all stem from an adult who received the AZD1222 COVID-19 vaccine.

The chain uses TRBV2 and TRBJ2-1; D remains ambiguous. The germline V gene has CDR1 SNHLY and CDR2 FYNNEI. The CDR3 is 17 amino acids. The V gene lost 4 bases and the J gene lost 0 bases, with 16 bases spanning the gap. The CDR3 DNA sequence: TGTGCCAGCAGTGTCACCCGGGTGGCTAGCTCCTACAATGAGCAGTTCTTC. Encoded protein: CASSVTRVASSYNEQFF.

The chain carries TRBV29-1 and TRBJ2-1; 8 nucleotides agree with TRBD1. The CDR3 runs 13 residues. J was trimmed by 9 bases and V by 7 bases; bases with no gene match: 11. Per the germline V gene, CDR1 is SQVTM and CDR2 is ANQGSEA. The CDR3, as DNA: TGCAGCGCTGAGGGGCAGGGGGCGATTGAGCAGTTCTTC. Translating gives CSAEGQGAIEQFF.

This sequence joins TRBV19 and TRBJ1-1; D gene unclear. This CDR3 region has 17 residues. The ends were cut back, 0 bases at V and 5 bases at J, with 19 bases in the middle. The germline gives CDR1 LNHDA, CDR2 SQIVND (reference sequence). The DNA of the CDR3 is TGTGCCAGTAGTATAGACGGCGCCCGGGGAGGGCAAACTGAAGCTTTCTTT. This gives the protein CASSIDGARGGQTEAFF. Supplemented by reference TRBV19 and TRBJ1-1, the full variable domain reads DGGITQSPKYLFRKEGQNVTLSCEQNLNHDAMYWYRQDPGQGLRLIYYSQIVNDFQKGDIAEGYSVSREKKESFPLTVTSAQKNPTAFYLCASSIDGARGGQTEAFFGQGTRLTVV.

The chain combines TRBV11-2 with TRBJ2-7; possible D gene TRBD1, 5 bases. CDR1 SGHAT and CDR2 FQNNGV come from the germline V gene. The length of the CDR3 is 13 residues. The V end lost 5 bases, the J end lost 4 bases, and 12 bases lay between the germline ends. The CDR3 DNA reads as TGTGCCAGCAGCCCTTTAGACAGTTACGAGCAGTACTTC. It encodes CASSPLDSYEQYF. Variable domain in full (rest from reference TRBV11-2 and TRBJ2-7): EAGVAQSPRYKIIEKRQSVAFWCNPISGHATLYWYQQILGQGPKLLIQFQNNGVVDDSQLPKDRFSAERLKGVDSTLKIQPAKLEDSAVYLCASSPLDSYEQYFGPGTRLTVT.

V gene TRBV6-1 combines with J gene TRBJ2-3, with 11 bases aligning to TRBD1. Unmatched junction bases numbered 3, after V lost 1 base and J lost 3 bases. Germline V gene data show CDR1 as MNHNS and CDR2 as SASEGT. There are 16 residues in the CDR3. CDR3 bases: TGTGCCAGCAGTGAAGTTGGACAGGGGGCAACAGATACGCAGTATTTT. Translating it yields CASSEVGQGATDTQYF.

This rearrangement joins TRBV30 to TRBJ2-7, with TRBD1 matching over 10 bases. This CDR3 contains 12 residues. Germline V lookup: CDR1 GTSNPN, CDR2 SVGIG (reference sequence). V dropped 7 bases and J dropped 1; count of bases not matched to a gene: 1. CDR3 residues: CASGQGSYEQYF. The CDR3 bases are TGTGCCTCGGGACAGGGGTCCTACGAGCAGTACTTC. The complete variable domain, with remaining parts taken from reference TRBV30 and TRBJ2-7, reads SQTIHQWPATLVQPVGSPLSLECTVEGTSNPNLYWYRQAAGRGLQLLFYSVGIGQISSEVPQNLSASRPQDRQFILSSKKLLLSDSGFYLCASGQGSYEQYFGPGTRLTVT.

The J gene is TRBJ2-7, the V gene TRBV2; D is unclear. Trimming pared 7 bases from V and 1 base from J, leaving 11 bases between. CDR1 and CDR2 from the germline V gene are SNHLY and FYNNEI. The CDR3 is 13 residues long. The CDR3, as DNA: TGTGCCAGCACAACAGTCCTATCCTACGAGCAGTACTTC. It is translated as CASTTVLSYEQYF. Full variable domain (outside the CDR3, taken from reference TRBV2 and TRBJ2-7): EPEVTQTPSHQVTQMGQEVILRCVPISNHLYFYWYRQILGQKVEFLVSFYNNEISEKSEIFDDQFSVERPDGSNFTLKIRSTKLEDSAMYFCASTTVLSYEQYFGPGTRLTVT.

The rearrangement links TRBV6-1 to TRBJ2-3, with D tentatively TRBD1 (6 bases). The CDR3 totals 15 residues. Trimming cost V 0 bases and J 4 bases, with 11 bases left between them. Germline V gene sequence: CDR1 MNHNS, CDR2 SASEGT. In DNA form, the CDR3 reads TGTGCCAGCAGTGAAGCGGCCCAGGGGTCAGATACGCAGTATTTT. As protein: CASSEAAQGSDTQYF.

This chain links TRBV2 with TRBJ1-2, with no clear D. Germline loops: CDR1 SNHLY, CDR2 FYNNEI. This CDR3 spans 12 amino acids. V lost 9 bases, J lost 2 bases, and 10 bases lay in between. In DNA form, the CDR3 reads TGTGCCAGGGCCCCAGGAAACTATGGCTACACCTTC. This sequence encodes CARAPGNYGYTF.

With regard to this clone: A read error may produce the germline difference seen at one junction end. The rearrangement uses TRBV5-1 and TRBJ2-7; tentative D call: TRBD1 (6 bases). CDR1 and CDR2 from the germline V gene are SGHRS and YFSETQ. The CDR3 is 14 amino acids. CDR3 nucleotides: TGCGCCAGCAGATTGGCAGGGGTAGACTACGAGCAGTACTTC. Protein: CASRLAGVDYEQYF.

The sample holds one count of this clone. The chain couples TRBV24-1 to TRBJ1-5, with 9 nucleotides matching TRBD1. Germline V lookup: CDR1 KGHDR, CDR2 SFDVKD. The CDR3 covers 15 residues. The junction had 2 bases not matched to a gene; V was cut back by 4 bases and J by 2 bases. DNA for the CDR3: TGTGCCACCAGTGAGAGGACAGGGGGCAATCAGCCCCAGCATTTT. This gives the protein CATSERTGGNQPQHF.

Here the CDR3 reads CASSAGGASNEKLFF. DNA of the CDR3: TGTGCCAGCAGCGCAGGGGGCGCGTCTAATGAAAAACTGTTTTTT. The chain carries TRBV5-4 and TRBJ1-4; 8 bases are a match to TRBD1. Per the germline V gene, CDR1 is SGHNT and CDR2 is YYREEE (reference sequence). Trimming at V came to 4 bases and at J to 3 bases, leaving 5 bases not matched to a gene. This CDR3 contains 15 residues.

This clone was observed a single time. The rearrangement uses TRBV19 and TRBJ2-5; 10 bases line up with TRBD2. V lost 6 bases to trimming and J lost 5 bases; unmatched junction nucleotides: 12. The CDR3 runs to 16 residues. Germline CDR1 LNHDA, CDR2 SQIVND (reference sequence). CDR3 coding DNA: TGTGCCAGTAGCCCGAGCGGGAGGGACCTCGGGGAGACCCAGTACTTC. Translation: CASSPSGRDLGETQYF.